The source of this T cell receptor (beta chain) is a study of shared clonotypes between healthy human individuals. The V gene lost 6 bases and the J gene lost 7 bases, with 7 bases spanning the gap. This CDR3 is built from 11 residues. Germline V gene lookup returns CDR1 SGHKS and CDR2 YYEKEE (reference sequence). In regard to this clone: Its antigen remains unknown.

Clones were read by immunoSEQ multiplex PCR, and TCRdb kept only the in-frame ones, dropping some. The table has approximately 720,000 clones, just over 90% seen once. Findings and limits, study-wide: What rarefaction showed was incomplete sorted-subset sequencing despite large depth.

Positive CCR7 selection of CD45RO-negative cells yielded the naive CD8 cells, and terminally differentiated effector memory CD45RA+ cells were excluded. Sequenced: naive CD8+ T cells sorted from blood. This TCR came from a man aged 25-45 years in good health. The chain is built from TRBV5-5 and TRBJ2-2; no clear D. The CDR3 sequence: CASILGGELFF. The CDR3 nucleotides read TGTGCCAGCATCCTGGGCGGGGAGCTGTTTTTT.